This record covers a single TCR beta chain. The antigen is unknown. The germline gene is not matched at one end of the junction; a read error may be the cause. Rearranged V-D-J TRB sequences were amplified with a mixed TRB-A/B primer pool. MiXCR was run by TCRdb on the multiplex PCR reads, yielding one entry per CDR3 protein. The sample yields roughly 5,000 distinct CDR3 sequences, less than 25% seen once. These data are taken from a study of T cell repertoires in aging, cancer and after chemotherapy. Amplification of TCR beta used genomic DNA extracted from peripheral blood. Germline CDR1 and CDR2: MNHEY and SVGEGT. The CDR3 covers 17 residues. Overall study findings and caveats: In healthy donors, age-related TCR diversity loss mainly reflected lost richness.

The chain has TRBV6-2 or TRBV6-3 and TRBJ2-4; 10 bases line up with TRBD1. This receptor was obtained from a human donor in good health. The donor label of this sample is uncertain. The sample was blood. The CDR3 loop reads CANSYQTGTGEFCLQYF. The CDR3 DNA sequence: TGTGCCAACAGTTACCAGACCGGGACAGGGGAATTTTGCCTTCAGTACTTC.